The 15 T cell receptor beta chains listed next were all sequenced from one sample in a study of prognosis after radiotherapy for stage I lung cancer. Amplification of the TCR beta CDR3 (from genomic DNA) was done by two-round multiplex PCR. First-round PCR amplification was performed with primers specific to each TRBV and TRBJ gene. TCRdb re-called the multiplex PCR reads through MiXCR, storing one row per CDR3 protein. The repertoire holds more than 13,000 distinct CDR3 sequences, with approximately 30% as singletons. This sample comprised PBMCs, obtained before or after stereotactic body radiation therapy (not recorded which). The receptors were sampled from a donor over 45 with non-small cell lung cancer.

Sample share makes this clonotype medium-sized. V is TRBV28 and J is TRBJ2-7, with D uncertain. The CDR3 spans 13 residues. Germline lookup yields CDR1 MDHEN and CDR2 SYDVKM. Trimming pared 7 bases from V and 1 base from J, leaving 11 bases between. The CDR3 sequence is CASTSLGSYEQYF. Written as DNA, the CDR3 is TGTGCCAGCACAAGTCTCGGGTCCTACGAGCAGTACTTC.

This clonotype showed up many times. This chain connects TRBV29-1 to TRBJ2-1; 8 bases match TRBD2. This CDR3 has 14 residues. Trimming removed 7 bases from V and 1 base from J; junction bases left unmatched: 6. CDR1 is SQVTM and CDR2 is ANQGSEA in the germline V gene. As DNA, the CDR3 is TGCAGCGCAACCACTAGCGGATCCTACAATGAGCAGTTCTTC. Residues: CSATTSGSYNEQFF.

This clonotype was recorded many times. This chain connects TRBV5-1 to TRBJ2-3, with 8 bases identical to TRBD2. The CDR3 has 13 residues. Germline CDR1 reads SGHRS; CDR2 reads YFSETQ. The V and J ends lost 4 bases and 7 bases, in that order; junction bases with no gene match: 5. The CDR3 coding sequence is TGCGCCAGCAGCGTACCGGGGGGGAATACGCAGTATTTT. The encoded protein is CASSVPGGNTQYF.

For this clonotype: One end of the junction varies from germline; a read error may be responsible. The CDR3 protein is CSANMQTSGDQETQNF. The CDR3 bases are TGCAGTGCTAATATGCAGACTAGCGGGGACCAAGAGACCCAGAACTTC. The chain couples TRBV20-1 to TRBJ2-5; 11 nucleotides align to TRBD2. This CDR3 is 16 amino acids long. Germline V gene lookup returns CDR1 DFQATT and CDR2 SNEGSKA (reference sequence).

This clonotype was recorded many times. The chain couples TRBV12-3 or TRBV12-4 to TRBJ2-2, with 7 bases fitting TRBD1. The CDR3 is 16 amino acids. V was pared by 3 bases and J by 1 base, with 5 bases of the junction left unmatched. In DNA, the CDR3 is TGTGCCAGCAGTTTTCCGGGACAGATGAACACCGGGGAGCTGTTTTTT. Protein sequence: CASSFPGQMNTGELFF.

This clonotype was observed at least ten times. This chain connects TRBV5-4 to TRBJ2-1; the match to TRBD2 covers 7 bases. The germline V gene encodes CDR1 SGHNT and CDR2 YYREEE (reference sequence). V lost 2 bases and J lost 10; bases outside the gene matches: 12. This CDR3 region has 15 residues. CDR3 sequence reads: CASSLLAGTPGEQFF. CDR3 nucleotides: TGTGCCAGCAGCTTATTAGCGGGTACGCCTGGGGAGCAGTTCTTC.

Sample share makes this clonotype medium-sized. This chain connects TRBV27 to TRBJ1-6; D gene ambiguous. CDR1 and CDR2 from the germline V gene are MNHEY and SMNVEV (reference sequence). V was shortened by 2 bases and J by 7 bases, with 9 bases between the two germline ends. The CDR3 loop spans 14 amino acids. The CDR3 loop is CASSLIGYNSPLHF. The CDR3 DNA follows: TGTGCCAGCAGTTTAATCGGGTACAATTCACCCCTCCACTTT.

This clonotype counts as medium-sized. As DNA, the CDR3 is TGTGCCAGCAGTTACGGTGAGGCGGAGACCCAGTACTTC. It specifies CASSYGEAETQYF. The chain couples TRBV12-3 or TRBV12-4 to TRBJ2-5; no definite D call. The ends were cut back, 4 bases at V and 5 bases at J, with 11 bases in the middle. The CDR3 sequence is 13 residues long.

By share, this clonotype counts as medium-sized. V gene TRBV28 combines with J gene TRBJ2-1; D gene ambiguous. The germline V gene encodes CDR1 MDHEN and CDR2 SYDVKM. The V end lost 1 base, the J end lost 2 bases, and 9 bases lay between the germline ends. The CDR3 has 15 residues. The CDR3: CASSLSRAAYNEQFF. CDR3 nucleotide sequence: TGTGCCAGCAGTTTATCCCGGGCGGCCTACAATGAGCAGTTCTTC. The full variable domain, in which reference TRBV28 and TRBJ2-1 provide the parts outside the CDR3, is DVKVTQSSRYLVKRTGEKVFLECVQDMDHENMFWYRQDPGLGLRLIYFSYDVKMKEKGDIPEGYSVSREKKERFSLILESASTNQTSMYLCASSLSRAAYNEQFFGPGTRLTVL.

Comments on this clonotype: Sequence at one end of the junction differs from germline and may be a read error. The chain combines TRBV6-1 with TRBJ2-5; 8 bases match TRBD2. CDR1 is MNHNS and CDR2 is SASEGT in the germline V gene. CDR3 size: 20 residues. The CDR3 region is CASSQGTRGKLIQERETKYF. The CDR3 DNA is TGTGCCAGCAGCCAAGGGACTAGAGGGAAACTAATCCAAGAGCGAGAGACCAAGTACTTC.

Relative to its sample, this clonotype is medium-sized (0.01 to 0.1%). This sequence joins TRBV27 and TRBJ2-7; 8 bases align to TRBD2. The V gene's germline CDR1 is MNHEY and CDR2 SMNVEV (reference sequence). V dropped 2 bases and J dropped 9; count of bases not matched to a gene: 6. CDR3 length: 13 residues. The CDR3 protein is CASSLLGGRSQYF. CDR3 DNA: TGTGCCAGCAGTTTACTGGGCGGGAGGTCGCAGTACTTC.

This clonotype was observed at least ten times. The CDR3 nucleotides are TGCGCCAGCAGCCAAGGGGTTTGGGGCAATCAGCCCCAGCATTTT. Its protein product is CASSQGVWGNQPQHF. This chain joins TRBV4-1 and TRBJ1-5; D ambiguous. The V and J ends lost 1 base and 2 bases respectively, with 9 bases between them. The germline gives CDR1 MGHRA, CDR2 YSYEKL. This CDR3 spans 15 amino acids.

This clonotype is medium-sized by share. The CDR3 sequence: CASSSTTGVGETQYF. DNA of the CDR3: TGTGCCAGCAGTTCAACAACAGGGGTAGGCGAGACCCAGTACTTC. V is TRBV27 and J is TRBJ2-5; 7 bases agree with TRBD1. Per the germline V gene, CDR1 is MNHEY and CDR2 is SMNVEV (reference sequence). V was pared by 4 bases and J by 5 bases, with 10 bases of the junction left unmatched. The CDR3 is 15 amino acids.

The sample holds many counts of this clonotype. The chain has TRBV4-1 and TRBJ1-3, with unresolved D. V was cut by 3 bases and J by 1 base, with 10 bases left in between. From germline, CDR1 is MGHRA and CDR2 YSYEKL. This CDR3 comprises 15 residues. The CDR3 DNA sequence: TGCGCCAGCAGCCAGGAAATAAGATCTGGAAACACCATATATTTT. This sequence encodes CASSQEIRSGNTIYF.

This clonotype has at least ten counts. Written as DNA, the CDR3 is TGCGCCAGCAGCCCCCAGGGACAGGGAAATCAGCCCCAGCATTTT. The encoded protein is CASSPQGQGNQPQHF. The J gene is TRBJ1-5, the V gene TRBV4-1; 9 nucleotides align to TRBD1. The CDR3 consists of 15 residues. V gave up 4 bases and J gave up 4 bases; unmatched junction bases: 5. Germline V gene sequence: CDR1 MGHRA, CDR2 YSYEKL.